This TCR beta chain emerged from a study of T cells in localized non-small cell lung cancer (TCRdb year 2020). About the investigation overall: The study examined T cell repertoires in 200 to 250 patients with early-stage NSCLC and compared tumors with uninvolved tumor-adjacent lungs. NSCLC patients had a mean age of around 61 years, and fewer than 150 were male and 85 to 110 female. The cohort consisted of roughly 240 treatment-naive NSCLC patients whose localized lung tumors had been resected.

Points the paper makes about the study in general: Because multi-region tumor sequencing was not performed, intratumor heterogeneity could not be ruled out. Higher T cell density in blood was associated with longer overall survival, whereas higher clonality in adjacent lung was associated with shorter survival. A median of around 50 of the top 100 tumor clones were detected in paired uninvolved adjacent lung, and 28 of these tumor clones were also found among the top 100 clones of the paired uninvolved adjacent lung. The highest T cell clonality was observed in uninvolved tumor-adjacent lung, where clonality exceeded that of tumor, suggesting that antigenic responses were more focused in uninvolved tumor-adjacent lung. Since the design was exploratory, TCR variables were selected using unadjusted p-values with no false-discovery rate correction.

At diagnosis, peripheral blood, uninvolved tumor-adjacent lung and tumor were collected and were preserved as a mix of fresh-frozen and FFPE material. For TCR repertoire profiling, blood samples were analyzed in the form of peripheral blood mononuclear cells. This clone was seen just once. What antigen it recognizes has not been identified. Qualities for individual bases were not recorded, and no much larger clone is one base off. Taken from cysteine to phenylalanine, the CDR3 has 13 residues. Of the read, only the CDR3 DNA is kept; its 39 bases are in frame from base 1. Trimming at the junction amounts to 6 bases on V and 1 base on J, and the germline ends lie 9 bases apart. According to the germline V gene (reference sequence), CDR1 reads MNHNY and CDR2 reads SVGAGI. The immunoSEQ Assay was used to sequence TCR beta CDR3 regions from DNA. The published analysis was carried out like this. T cell density was computed as TCR beta template counts normalized to usable DNA estimated by amplifying housekeeping genes. Using the preseqR package, richness was estimated by extrapolating to 120,000 templates for tissue samples and 400,000 templates for PBMC samples. Clonality was defined as one minus Pielou's evenness. Differential abundance testing on productive amino-acid clonotypes, with a minimum total count of 5 and an alpha of 0.1, was used to identify tissue-enriched TCRs. The Jaccard Index and the Morisita Overlap Index were used to measure how much the repertoires overlapped between compartments. GLIPH grouped TCR beta CDR3s together with public tetramer-defined viral CDR3s, and a viral motif had to include at least three viral sequences and show V-gene enrichment. This is the immuneACCESS table as TCRdb keeps it, with only in-frame sequences that have V and J called. A part of the clones is gone; compared with another copy, unresolved V genes explain less than half, and the rest is unexplained. V and J calls and clone size come straight from that table; D and trimming were deduced from the DNA. This sample has about 78,000 clones in its table, and around four fifths of those were observed once. The biggest ten clones account for 2.8% of the sample.

The specimen comprised peripheral blood, sampled before any cancer treatment. This TCR came from a man between 40 and 69 years old with stage I lung adenocarcinoma. The V and J segments used are TRBV6-6 and TRBJ1-1, and perhaps TRBD1 as D gene, on 5 matching bases. The bases read TGTGCCAGCAGAATGACAGAGAACACTGAAGCTTTCTTT. This yields the protein CASRMTENTEAFF.